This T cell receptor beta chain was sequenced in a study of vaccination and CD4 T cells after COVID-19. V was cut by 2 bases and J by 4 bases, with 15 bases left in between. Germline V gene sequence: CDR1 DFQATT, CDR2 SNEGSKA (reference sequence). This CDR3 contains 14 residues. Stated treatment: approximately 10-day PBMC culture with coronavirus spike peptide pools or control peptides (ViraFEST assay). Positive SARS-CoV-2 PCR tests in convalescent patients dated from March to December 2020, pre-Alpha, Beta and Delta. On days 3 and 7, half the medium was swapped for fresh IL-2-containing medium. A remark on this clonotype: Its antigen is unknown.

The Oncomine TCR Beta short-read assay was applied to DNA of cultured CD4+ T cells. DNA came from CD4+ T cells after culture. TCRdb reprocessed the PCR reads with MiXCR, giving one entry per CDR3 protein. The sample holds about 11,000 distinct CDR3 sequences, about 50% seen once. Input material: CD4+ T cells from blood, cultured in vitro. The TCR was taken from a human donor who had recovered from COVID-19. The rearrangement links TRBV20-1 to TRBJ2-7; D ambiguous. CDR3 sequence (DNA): TGCAGTGCTAGAAGTCCTACTCACCAATACGAGCAGTACTTC. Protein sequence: CSARSPTHQYEQYF.